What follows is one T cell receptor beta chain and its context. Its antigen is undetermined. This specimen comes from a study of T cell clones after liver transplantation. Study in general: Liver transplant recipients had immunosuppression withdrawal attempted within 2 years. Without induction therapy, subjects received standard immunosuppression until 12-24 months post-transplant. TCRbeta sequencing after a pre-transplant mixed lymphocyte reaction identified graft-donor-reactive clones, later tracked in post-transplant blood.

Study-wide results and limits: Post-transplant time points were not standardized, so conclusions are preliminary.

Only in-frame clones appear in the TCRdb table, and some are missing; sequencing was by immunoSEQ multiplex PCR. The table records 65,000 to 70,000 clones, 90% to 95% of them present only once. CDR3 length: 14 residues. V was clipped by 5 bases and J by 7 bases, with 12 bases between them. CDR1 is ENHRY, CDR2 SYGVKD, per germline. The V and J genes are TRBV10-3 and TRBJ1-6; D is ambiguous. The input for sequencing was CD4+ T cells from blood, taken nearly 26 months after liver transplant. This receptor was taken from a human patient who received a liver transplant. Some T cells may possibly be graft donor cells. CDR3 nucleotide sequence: TGTGCCATCAGTACAGACCGCGACAATTCACCCCTCCACTTT. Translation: CAISTDRDNSPLHF.